This T cell receptor (beta chain) was found in a study of beta chain features in type 1 diabetes. Expressed TCRB transcripts were sequenced because the entire RNA isolate underwent reverse transcription. Only in-frame clones appear in the TCRdb table, and some are missing; sequencing was by immunoSEQ multiplex PCR. The data contain some 190,000 clones, approximately 8% of them singletons. General observations from the study: Type 1 diabetes patients showed a moderate but significant shortening of TCRB CDR3s in all four CD4+ subsets.

This clone was seen only a few times. Its antigen is as yet unknown. Trimming removed 6 bases at V and 2 bases at J, with 8 bases between. Germline lookup yields CDR1 LNHDA and CDR2 SQIVND (reference sequence). The CDR3 has 13 amino acids. J is TRBJ2-4 and V is TRBV19, with D possibly TRBD2 on 6 matching bases. Sequenced sample: central memory CD4+ T cells from blood. The receptor's source is a man between 18 and 35 years old with type 1 diabetes. The chain's CDR3 is CASRRGTKNIQYF. CDR3 sequence (DNA): TGTGCCAGTAGGCGGGGAACCAAAAACATTCAGTACTTC. Combining the CDR3 with reference TRBV19 and TRBJ2-4 gives the whole variable domain DGGITQSPKYLFRKEGQNVTLSCEQNLNHDAMYWYRQDPGQGLRLIYYSQIVNDFQKGDIAEGYSVSREKKESFPLTVTSAQKNPTAFYLCASRRGTKNIQYFGAGTRLSVL.